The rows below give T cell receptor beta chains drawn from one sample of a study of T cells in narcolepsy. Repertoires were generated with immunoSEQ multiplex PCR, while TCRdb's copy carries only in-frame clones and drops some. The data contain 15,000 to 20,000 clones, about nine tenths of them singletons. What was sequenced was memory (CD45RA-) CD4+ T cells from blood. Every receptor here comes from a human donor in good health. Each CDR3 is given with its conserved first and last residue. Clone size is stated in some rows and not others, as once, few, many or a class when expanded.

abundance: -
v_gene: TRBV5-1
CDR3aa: CASSPPGQGLDEQYF

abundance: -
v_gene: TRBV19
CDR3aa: CASSIVGLAGFTDTQYF

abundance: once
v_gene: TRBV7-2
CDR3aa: CASGTSGTSYNEQFF

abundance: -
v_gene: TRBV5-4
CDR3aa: CASSLTSPRDYYGYTF

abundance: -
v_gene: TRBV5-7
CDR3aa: CASSLGDRGFYNSPLHF

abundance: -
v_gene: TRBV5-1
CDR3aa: CASSLILSGRAYEQFF

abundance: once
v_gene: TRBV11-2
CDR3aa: CASSSVRKPTYNEQFF

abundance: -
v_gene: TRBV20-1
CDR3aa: CSATTSNTQYF

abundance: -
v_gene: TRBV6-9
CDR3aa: CASSNRVNTEAFF

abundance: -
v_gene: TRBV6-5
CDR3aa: CASTMNTEAFF

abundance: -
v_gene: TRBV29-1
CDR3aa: CSVQGSKNTEAFF

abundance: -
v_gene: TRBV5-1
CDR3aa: CASSEGALQGESEQYF

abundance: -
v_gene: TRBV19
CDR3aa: CASSISLGRPGNTIYF

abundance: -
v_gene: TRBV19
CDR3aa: CATGLAADTQYF

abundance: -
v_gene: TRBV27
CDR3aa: CASTSGFYNEQFF

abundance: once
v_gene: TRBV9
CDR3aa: CASSPPHGQGKGQPQHF